This TCR beta chain was documented in a study of beta chain features in type 1 diabetes. The study, taken as a whole, reports: In all four CD4+ subsets, TCRB CDR3 length was significantly, moderately reduced in type 1 diabetes.

Investigators reverse transcribed all isolated RNA, so they sequenced expressed TCRB transcripts. TCRdb keeps only in-frame clones here, not all; method: immunoSEQ multiplex PCR. This sample yields over 350,000 clones, of which around 15% are seen a single time; roughly 0.019% belongs to the top ten. About this clone itself: Its matching antigen is unknown.

Per the germline V gene, CDR1 is SGHRS and CDR2 is YFSETQ. The CDR3 contains 15 residues. The V and J ends lost 5 bases and 4 bases respectively, with 16 bases between them. Material: naive CD4+ T cells from blood. This receptor was obtained from a woman between 18 and 29 years old in good health. J is TRBJ2-1 and V is TRBV5-1; D possibly corresponds to TRBD2 (6 bases). The CDR3 loop reads CASRKSGPNYNEQFF. The CDR3 coding sequence is TGCGCCAGCAGGAAAAGCGGGCCTAATTACAATGAGCAGTTCTTC.